This TCR beta chain was obtained from a study of early T cells in non-severe SARS-CoV-2 infection. MiXCR, applied by TCRdb to the 5' RACE reads, yields one record per CDR3 protein. The sample consists of 95,000 to 100,000 distinct CDR3 sequences, approximately 13% of them appearing once. This clonotype has ten or more counts. This CDR3 region has 15 residues. The germline V and J ends were trimmed by 5 bases and 1 base, with 13 bases remaining between them. Germline CDR1 and CDR2: SGHAT and FQNNGV. The V gene is TRBV11-2, the J gene TRBJ2-3; D is possibly TRBD1 (6 bases). Sample: whole blood. This clonotype was sampled from an adult who was a healthcare worker with PCR-confirmed SARS-CoV-2 infection or an uninfected control (not recorded which). DNA of the CDR3: TGTGCCAGCAGCCAAAACAGGGTGGGCACAGATACGCAGTATTTT. Its protein product is CASSQNRVGTDTQYF.